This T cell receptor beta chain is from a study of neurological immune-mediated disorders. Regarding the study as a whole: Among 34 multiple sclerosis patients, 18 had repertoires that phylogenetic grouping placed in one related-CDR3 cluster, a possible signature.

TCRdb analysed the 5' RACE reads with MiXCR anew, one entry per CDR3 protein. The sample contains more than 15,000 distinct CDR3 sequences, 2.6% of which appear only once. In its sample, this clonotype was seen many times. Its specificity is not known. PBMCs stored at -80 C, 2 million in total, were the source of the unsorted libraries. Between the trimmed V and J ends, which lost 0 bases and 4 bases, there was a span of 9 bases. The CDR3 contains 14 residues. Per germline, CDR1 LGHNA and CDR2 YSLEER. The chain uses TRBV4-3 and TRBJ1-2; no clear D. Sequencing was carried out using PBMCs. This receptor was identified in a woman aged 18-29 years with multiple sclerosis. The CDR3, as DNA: TGCGCCAGCAGCCAAGAATGGGTTGCCTATGGCTACACCTTC. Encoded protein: CASSQEWVAYGYTF.